The rows below give T cell receptor beta chains drawn from one sample of a study of shared clonotypes between healthy human individuals. Using immunoSEQ multiplex PCR, the repertoire was profiled, and TCRdb retains in-frame clones only, with some absent. Of around 2,000,000 clones in the sample, around 95% are singletons; the top ten hold 0.13%. The sequenced sample was naive CD4+ T cells sorted from blood. These receptor sequences come from a man between 18 and 29 years old in good health. CDR3s include the opening cysteine and the closing phenylalanine or tryptophan. The D gene is left open where the match is weak. Not all rows give a size; the values are once, few, many and, for expanded clones, a class.

>NA|TRBJ2-1|TRBV30|NA
TGTGCCTGGAGATGGGGGAGCTCCTACAATGAGCAGTTCTTC
CAWRWGSSYNEQFF
>NA|TRBJ1-3|TRBV19|NA
TGTGCCAGTAGCGGACAGTCCTCTGGAAACACCATATATTTT
CASSGQSSGNTIYF
>NA|TRBJ2-3|TRBV5-1|once
TGCGCCAGCAGCAGCCCCGGGGTAGTCACAGATACGCAGTATTTT
CASSSPGVVTDTQYF
>NA|TRBJ1-5|TRBV28|NA
TGTGCCATTCGAAAGGGGGGGACGGGTCAGCCCCAGCATTTT
CAIRKGGTGQPQHF
>TRBD1|TRBJ2-7|TRBV15|NA
TGTGCCACCAGCAGGACGAGGGACAGGGTGACCTACGAGCAGTACTTC
CATSRTRDRVTYEQYF
>TRBD2|TRBJ2-5|TRBV7-2|NA
TGTGCCAGCAGCGTAGAACTAGCGGGAGGTCCGGGAGAGACCCAGTACTTC
CASSVELAGGPGETQYF
>TRBD2|TRBJ2-7|TRBV15|few
TGTGCCACCAGCAGAGGTGGGGGGGAGTACGAGCAGTACTTC
CATSRGGGEYEQYF
>TRBD1|TRBJ1-1|TRBV5-1|NA
TGCGCCAGCAGCTTGGGGTGGACAGGGATGAACACTGAAGCTTTCTTT
CASSLGWTGMNTEAFF
>NA|TRBJ2-7|TRBV12-5|NA
TGTGCTAGTGGTTTAGCAGGGTTCCACGAGCAGTACTTC
CASGLAGFHEQYF
>NA|TRBJ1-3|TRBV18|NA
TGTGCCAGCTCACCGGTCCCCGATTCCAGATCCACCATATATTTT
CASSPVPDSRSTIYF
>NA|TRBJ1-4|TRBV5-6|NA
TGTGCCAGCAGCCTTAGACACGGGCTTAATGAAAAACTGTTTTTT
CASSLRHGLNEKLFF
>NA|TRBJ1-2|TRBV29-1|NA
TGCAGCGTTGACCCTAGGGACGTAGACTATGGCTACACCTTC
CSVDPRDVDYGYTF
>NA|TRBJ2-2|TRBV18|NA
TGTGCCAGCTCACCAACAGGGTCCCCGGGGACCGGGGAGCTGTTTTTT
CASSPTGSPGTGELFF
>TRBD1|TRBJ1-1|TRBV5-6|NA
TGTGCCAGCAGTCCCACAGGGGTCCGGGTCACTGAAGCTTTCTTT
CASSPTGVRVTEAFF
>NA|TRBJ1-2|TRBV6-5|NA
TGTGCCAGCAGTCCTCAGACCGCCTATGGCTACACCTTC
CASSPQTAYGYTF
>NA|TRBJ1-1|TRBV6-6|once
TGTGCCAGCAGTTACTTGATCGGGACACCGAACACTGAAGCTTTCTTT
CASSYLIGTPNTEAFF
>TRBD1|TRBJ2-4|TRBV19|NA
TGTGCCAGTAGTAGGGACAGAGGCCTAAGCATTCAGTACTTC
CASSRDRGLSIQYF
>NA|TRBJ1-2|TRBV10-3|NA
TGTGCCATCCGGACAGAGAGCTATGGCTACACCTTC
CAIRTESYGYTF
>TRBD1|TRBJ2-7|TRBV5-4|NA
TGTGCCAGCAGCCCCTGGACAGGGCTAAGCGAGCAGTACTTC
CASSPWTGLSEQYF
>TRBD1|TRBJ2-7|TRBV25-1|few
TGTGCCAGCAGGCAGACAGGGGTAGGTTCCTACGAGCAGTACTTC
CASRQTGVGSYEQYF
>TRBD1|TRBJ2-3|TRBV6-6|NA
TGTGCCAGCAGCTTGGACAGGGCTAGCACAGATACGCAGTATTTT
CASSLDRASTDTQYF
>NA|TRBJ2-7|TRBV19|NA
TGTGCCAGTAGTATGCGGGCTAGCTTAGGGACCTACGAGCAGTACTTC
CASSMRASLGTYEQYF
>TRBD1|TRBJ1-6|TRBV6-5|NA
TGTGCCAGCAGTTATGAGAACAGGGGTAATTCACCCCTCCACTTT
CASSYENRGNSPLHF
>NA|TRBJ1-5|TRBV18|NA
TGTGCCAGCTCACCAGACAGGAGCAATCAGCCCCAGCATTTT
CASSPDRSNQPQHF
>TRBD1|TRBJ1-1|TRBV28|NA
TGTGCCAGCAGCCCAGACAGGGGGCACGCTTTCTTT
CASSPDRGHAFF
>NA|TRBJ1-1|TRBV6-5|NA
TGTGCCAGCAGTTACCAGGACAGGAACACTGAAGCTTTCTTT
CASSYQDRNTEAFF
>NA|TRBJ1-4|TRBV11-2|once
TGTGCCAGCAGCTTAGGGGTCATTAATGAAAAACTGTTTTTT
CASSLGVINEKLFF
>TRBD1|TRBJ2-3|TRBV18|NA
TGTGCCAGCTCACCCTTTAAGGACAGGCCCAGCACAGATACGCAGTATTTT
CASSPFKDRPSTDTQYF
>NA|TRBJ1-5|TRBV11-2|NA
TGTGCCAGCAGCGACGGGAGCAATCAGCCCCAGCATTTT
CASSDGSNQPQHF
>NA|TRBJ1-3|TRBV5-6|NA
TGTGCCAGCAGCTTGCCGAGCTCTGGAAACACCATATATTTT
CASSLPSSGNTIYF
>NA|TRBJ1-4|TRBV2|NA
TGTGCCAGCCGGCAGGAAAATGAAAAACTGTTTTTT
CASRQENEKLFF
>NA|TRBJ1-5|TRBV7-2|NA
TGTGCCAGCAGCTTAGTTTTCGGACTCAGCAATCAGCCCCAGCATTTT
CASSLVFGLSNQPQHF
>TRBD1|TRBJ2-5|TRBV18|NA
TGTGCCAGCTCACCACCGGGACAGCCCAAAGAGACCCAGTACTTC
CASSPPGQPKETQYF
>TRBD1|TRBJ2-7|TRBV6-5|NA
TGTGCCAGCAGCCGTGGCGGGACAGGGCAGAACGAGCAGTACTTC
CASSRGGTGQNEQYF
>TRBD2|TRBJ2-3|TRBV5-6|NA
TGTGCCAGCAGCTCAGCGGGAGCCCCCACAGATACGCAGTATTTT
CASSSAGAPTDTQYF
>NA|TRBJ1-1|TRBV30|NA
TGTGCCTGGAGTTTAAAATACGGCGCGGCTTTCTTT
CAWSLKYGAAFF
>NA|TRBJ1-2|TRBV6-5|once
TGTGCCAGCAGCCGAGGACGGGACATAAACTATGGCTACACCTTC
CASSRGRDINYGYTF
>NA|TRBJ2-7|TRBV5-1|NA
TGCGCCAGCAGCTTGGAGTGGGGGAACGAGCAGTACTTC
CASSLEWGNEQYF
>NA|TRBJ1-2|TRBV28|once
TGTGCCTCCCAGCGGGCAGCTCCGGGCTATGGCTACACCTTC
CASQRAAPGYGYTF